These T cell receptor beta chains were read from a single sample in a study of blood T cell repertoires in COVID-19. The protocol was immunoSEQ multiplex PCR, while the TCRdb copy is restricted to in-frame clones and leaves out a portion. The sample holds roughly 300,000 clones, about 90% seen once. The sequenced sample was PBMCs or T cells enriched from blood (not recorded which). The origin of the receptors is a woman aged 25 to 39 who had recovered from COVID-19. Each CDR3 is given with its conserved first and last residue. D genes are given only for firm matches. The size field is filled for only some rows; it gives once, few, many or a size class.

J	size	V	D	CDR3
TRBJ1-6	NA	TRBV3-1/TRBV3-2	NA	CASRSGGGNSPLHF
TRBJ1-2	NA	TRBV29-1	NA	CSVGRPAPYGYTF
TRBJ1-2	NA	TRBV5-1	NA	CASSFREANYGYTF
TRBJ1-6	NA	TRBV5-4	TRBD1	CASSLDRGNSPLHF
TRBJ2-1	NA	TRBV15	TRBD1	CATSRDRAGGEQFF
TRBJ1-4	NA	TRBV9	TRBD1	CASSEQDRVRSEKLFF
TRBJ2-1	once	TRBV19	TRBD2	CASSGVLRGGNNEQFF
TRBJ1-1	NA	TRBV2	NA	CASSVSPGDTEAFF
TRBJ1-6	NA	TRBV5-5	NA	CASSLSRPTPLHF
TRBJ1-2	few	TRBV27	TRBD1	CASSLEVRTGGLYGYTF
TRBJ2-7	NA	TRBV20-1	NA	CSAGGRGGEQYF
TRBJ1-1	NA	TRBV5-8	NA	CASSFPGEMNTEAFF
TRBJ2-1	NA	TRBV7-3	TRBD2	CASSTAGYNEQFF
TRBJ2-1	NA	TRBV7-9	NA	CASSQGQGEVNEQFF
TRBJ1-6	NA	TRBV11-2	TRBD1	CASSPRTGTNSPLHF
TRBJ1-2	NA	TRBV9	NA	CASSVDGYGYTF
TRBJ1-2	NA	TRBV7-2	NA	CASSERGAANGYTF
TRBJ2-7	NA	TRBV2	TRBD1	CASSLDRVLSYEQYF
TRBJ1-4	NA	TRBV19	NA	CASSMWGPANEKLFF
TRBJ1-5	NA	TRBV15	NA	CATSRDSGQPQHF
TRBJ1-1	NA	TRBV7-9	NA	CADGSWGNTEAFF
TRBJ1-2	few	TRBV11-2	NA	CASSGGAPYGYTF
TRBJ2-3	NA	TRBV9	TRBD2	CASSVARLAGWDTQYF
TRBJ1-3	NA	TRBV6-5	NA	CASSTTTGGNTIYF
TRBJ2-7	NA	TRBV19	NA	CASSPQGFPSYEQYF
TRBJ1-3	few	TRBV30	NA	CAWSGRGGNTIYF
TRBJ1-5	NA	TRBV30	NA	CAWSVGVDQPQHF
TRBJ1-1	NA	TRBV30	NA	CAWSRGPQLMAFF
TRBJ2-3	once	TRBV11-3	TRBD2	CASSSAVGGYTDTQYF
TRBJ1-2	NA	TRBV18	NA	CASSRFRTEYGYTF
TRBJ1-3	NA	TRBV19	NA	CASSISRPSGNTIYF
TRBJ2-1	NA	TRBV30	NA	CAWSGRGGRLVNEQFF
TRBJ2-1	once	TRBV7-9	TRBD2	CASSLAIGGKNEQFF
TRBJ1-1	once	TRBV6-5	TRBD1	CASSYTGQGRTEAFF
TRBJ1-6	NA	TRBV7-2	NA	CASSFGATGSPLHF
TRBJ1-2	few	TRBV27	NA	CASSPLGYGYTF
TRBJ1-4	NA	TRBV19	TRBD1	CASSRGRVEKLFF
TRBJ1-5	NA	TRBV3-1/TRBV3-2	NA	CASSQEPTGPQHF
TRBJ1-2	NA	TRBV5-1	NA	CASSPGAFGYGYTF
TRBJ1-5	NA	TRBV15	NA	CATSRDWGQSSNQPQHF
TRBJ1-2	NA	TRBV15	NA	CATSRGQGTNYGYTF
TRBJ1-2	NA	TRBV4-1	TRBD1	CASSDTGAYGYTF
TRBJ2-7	NA	TRBV7-3	TRBD1	CASSPGTGGYEQYF
TRBJ1-2	NA	TRBV18	NA	CASSPNNPPDYGYTF
TRBJ1-2	NA	TRBV7-9	NA	CASSLANRVFGYTF
TRBJ1-6	NA	TRBV10-2	TRBD1	CASSERQGANSPLHF
TRBJ1-1	NA	TRBV30	NA	CAWSGQIEAFF
TRBJ2-5	few	TRBV7-9	TRBD1	CASSLRSGGEETQYF
TRBJ2-7	NA	TRBV13	NA	CASSFEGSHEQYF
TRBJ1-4	NA	TRBV2	TRBD1	CASSWDSKEKLFF
TRBJ1-5	NA	TRBV19	NA	CASSTSRDINQPQHF
TRBJ1-1	NA	TRBV4-1	NA	CASSQDPGTGNTEAFF
TRBJ1-4	few	TRBV25-1	TRBD1	CASSETGLTNEKLFF